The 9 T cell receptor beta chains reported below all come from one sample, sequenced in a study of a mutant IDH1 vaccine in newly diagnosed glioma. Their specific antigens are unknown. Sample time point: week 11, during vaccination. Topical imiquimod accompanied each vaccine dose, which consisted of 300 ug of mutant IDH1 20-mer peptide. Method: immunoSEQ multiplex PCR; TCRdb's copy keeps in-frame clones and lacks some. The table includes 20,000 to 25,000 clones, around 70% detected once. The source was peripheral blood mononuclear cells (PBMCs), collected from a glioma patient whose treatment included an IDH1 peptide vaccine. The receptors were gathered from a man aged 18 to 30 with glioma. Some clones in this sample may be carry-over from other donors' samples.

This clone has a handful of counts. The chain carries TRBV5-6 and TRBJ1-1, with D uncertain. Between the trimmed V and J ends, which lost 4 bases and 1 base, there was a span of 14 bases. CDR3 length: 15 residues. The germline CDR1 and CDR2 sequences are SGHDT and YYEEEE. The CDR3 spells CASSGFGYPNTEAFF. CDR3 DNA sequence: TGTGCCAGCAGCGGGTTTGGTTACCCGAACACTGAAGCTTTCTTT.

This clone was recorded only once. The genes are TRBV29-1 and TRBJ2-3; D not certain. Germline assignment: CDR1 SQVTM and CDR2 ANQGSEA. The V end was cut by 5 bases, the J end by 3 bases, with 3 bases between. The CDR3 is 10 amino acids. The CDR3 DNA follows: TGCAGCGTTAAGACAGATACGCAGTATTTT. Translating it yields CSVKTDTQYF.

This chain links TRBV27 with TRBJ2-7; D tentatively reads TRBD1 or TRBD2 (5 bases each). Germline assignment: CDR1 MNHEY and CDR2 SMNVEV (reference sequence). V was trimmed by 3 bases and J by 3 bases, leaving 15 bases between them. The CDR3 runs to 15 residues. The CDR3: CASSFGTSNGYEQYF. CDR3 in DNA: TGTGCCAGCAGTTTCGGGACCTCGAACGGCTACGAGCAGTACTTC.

The CDR3 loop reads CASSSFYGYTF. Written as DNA, the CDR3 is TGTGCCAGCAGCTCTTTCTATGGCTACACCTTC. The gene calls are TRBV5-4 and TRBJ1-2; the D is unclear. Germline CDR1 reads SGHNT; CDR2 reads YYREEE (reference sequence). Trimming took 3 bases from V and 4 from J, leaving 4 bases between them. The CDR3 length is 11 residues.

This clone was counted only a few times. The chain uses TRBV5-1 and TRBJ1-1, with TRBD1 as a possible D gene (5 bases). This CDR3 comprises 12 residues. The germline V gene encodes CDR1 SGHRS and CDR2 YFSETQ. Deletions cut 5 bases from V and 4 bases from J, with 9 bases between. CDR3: CASRGRGTEAFF. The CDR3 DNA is TGCGCCAGCAGGGGGCGCGGCACTGAAGCTTTCTTT.

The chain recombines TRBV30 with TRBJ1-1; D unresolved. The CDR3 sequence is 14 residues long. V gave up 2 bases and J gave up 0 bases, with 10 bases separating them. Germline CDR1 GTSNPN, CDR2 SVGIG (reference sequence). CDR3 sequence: CAWSLQMMNTEAFF. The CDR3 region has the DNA TGTGCCTGGAGTTTACAGATGATGAACACTGAAGCTTTCTTT.

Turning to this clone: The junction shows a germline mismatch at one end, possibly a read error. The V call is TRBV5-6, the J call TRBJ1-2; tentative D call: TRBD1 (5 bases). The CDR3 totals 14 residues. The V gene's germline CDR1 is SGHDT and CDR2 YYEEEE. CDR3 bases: TGTGCCAGCAGCTTGGCCGCGGGACGGCGATGCGGGCACTTC. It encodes CASSLAAGRRCGHF.

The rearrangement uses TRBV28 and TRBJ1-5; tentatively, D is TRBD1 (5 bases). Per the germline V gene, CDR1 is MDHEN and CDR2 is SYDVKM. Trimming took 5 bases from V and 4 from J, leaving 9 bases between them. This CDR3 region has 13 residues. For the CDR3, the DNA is TGTGCCAGCAGTGCGTCAGGGAATCAGCCCCAGCATTTT. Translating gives CASSASGNQPQHF. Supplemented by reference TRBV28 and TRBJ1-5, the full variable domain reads DVKVTQSSRYLVKRTGEKVFLECVQDMDHENMFWYRQDPGLGLRLIYFSYDVKMKEKGDIPEGYSVSREKKERFSLILESASTNQTSMYLCASSASGNQPQHFGDGTRLSIL.

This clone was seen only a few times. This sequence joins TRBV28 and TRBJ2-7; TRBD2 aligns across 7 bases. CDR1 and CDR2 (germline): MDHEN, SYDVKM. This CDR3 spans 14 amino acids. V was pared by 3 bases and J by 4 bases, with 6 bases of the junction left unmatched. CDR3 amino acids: CASSFGGSRYEQYF. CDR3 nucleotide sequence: TGTGCCAGCAGTTTCGGGGGGAGCCGGTACGAGCAGTACTTC.